These T cell receptor beta chains were read from a single sample in a study of cytomegalovirus exposure and HLA in healthy donors. Clones were read by immunoSEQ multiplex PCR, and TCRdb kept only the in-frame ones, dropping some. This sample yields 130,000 or so clones, of which 77% are seen a single time; around 1.5% belongs to the top ten. The sequenced sample was PBMCs. All receptors come from a female donor in good health and CMV-seronegative. CDR3s include the opening cysteine and the closing phenylalanine or tryptophan. The D gene is left open where the match is weak. Not all rows give a size; the values are once, few, many and, for expanded clones, a class.

>TRBV7-9|.|TRBD1|TRBJ1-4
CASSPPGQSNEKLFF
TGTGCCAGCAGCCCGCCGGGACAGTCTAATGAAAAACTGTTTTTT
>TRBV4-2|.|.|TRBJ2-7
CASSQDRFVQGDYEQYF
TGTGCCAGCAGCCAAGATCGATTTGTACAGGGAGACTACGAGCAGTACTTC
>TRBV7-8|.|TRBD1|TRBJ2-7
CASSLTGSHEQYF
TGTGCCAGCAGCTTGACAGGGTCCCACGAGCAGTACTTC
>TRBV5-1|.|TRBD2|TRBJ2-1
CASSWGVLAGAPYNEQFF
TGCGCCAGCAGCTGGGGTGTCTTAGCGGGAGCCCCCTACAATGAGCAGTTCTTC
>TRBV11-2|.|TRBD1|TRBJ1-2
CASSLPGGNYGYTF
TGTGCCAGCAGCTTGCCAGGGGGCAACTATGGCTACACCTTC
>TRBV5-1|.|TRBD1|TRBJ1-1
CASSGLLGQGAKNTEAFF
TGCGCCAGCAGCGGACTGTTGGGACAGGGGGCGAAGAACACTGAAGCTTTCTTT
>TRBV6-6|.|TRBD1|TRBJ2-1
CASSYQTGDLHNEQFF
TGTGCCAGCAGTTACCAAACAGGGGATCTCCACAATGAGCAGTTCTTC
>TRBV6-5|.|.|TRBJ2-7
CASSYLFGGSYEQYF
TGTGCCAGCAGTTACTTGTTCGGGGGCTCCTACGAGCAGTACTTC
>TRBV19|many|.|TRBJ2-6
CASSITGGGSGANVLTF
TGTGCCAGTAGTATTACAGGGGGGGGCTCTGGGGCCAACGTCCTGACTTTC
>TRBV28|.|.|TRBJ1-1
CASSLGGRQSTEAFF
TGTGCCAGCAGTTTAGGGGGCCGGCAGAGCACTGAAGCTTTCTTT
>TRBV7-9|few|TRBD1|TRBJ1-1
CASSIRTGMNTEAFF
TGTGCCAGCAGCATCCGGACAGGGATGAACACTGAAGCTTTCTTT
>TRBV7-9|.|TRBD1|TRBJ1-4
CASSLAQGTAEKLFF
TGTGCCAGCAGCTTAGCCCAAGGGACAGCCGAAAAACTGTTTTTT
>TRBV9|.|.|TRBJ1-5
CASGGGQPQHF
TGTGCCAGCGGGGGAGGTCAGCCCCAGCATTTT
>TRBV9|.|TRBD1|TRBJ1-5
CASSTRDRDQPQHF
TGTGCCAGCAGCACTCGGGACAGGGATCAGCCCCAGCATTTT
>TRBV7-5|.|.|TRBJ1-2
CARSLGPHRGSYGYTF
TGTGCCAGAAGCTTAGGCCCCCACAGGGGTAGCTATGGCTACACCTTC
>TRBV28|.|.|TRBJ1-5
CASSSTVSNQPQHF
TGTGCCAGCAGCTCGACAGTTAGCAATCAGCCCCAGCATTTT
>TRBV6-6|.|.|TRBJ1-1
CASSRRNTEAFF
TGTGCCAGCAGTAGGAGGAACACTGAAGCTTTCTTT
>TRBV11-2|.|.|TRBJ2-3
CASSLVLGREDTQYF
TGTGCCAGCAGCTTAGTCCTCGGACGGGAAGATACGCAGTATTTT
>TRBV10-3|.|TRBD2|TRBJ2-3
CAISDGLAGGTNTQYF
TGTGCCATCAGTGATGGTCTAGCGGGGGGCACAAATACGCAGTATTTT
>TRBV11-3|.|TRBD2|TRBJ2-5
CASSLALAGGPGETQYF
TGTGCCAGCAGCTTAGCCTTAGCGGGAGGGCCGGGAGAGACCCAGTACTTC
>TRBV28|.|TRBD1|TRBJ1-5
CASSLNRGLGGNQPQHF
TGTGCCAGCAGTTTAAACAGGGGGCTAGGTGGCAATCAGCCCCAGCATTTT
>TRBV16|.|TRBD1|TRBJ1-2
CASSQSHRGHDYGYTF
TGTGCCAGCAGCCAATCCCACAGGGGGCATGACTATGGCTACACCTTC
>TRBV7-9|.|TRBD2|TRBJ2-1
CASSLAAGRASNEQFF
TGTGCCAGCAGCTTAGCGGCCGGGAGGGCCTCAAATGAGCAGTTCTTC
>TRBV7-2|.|TRBD1|TRBJ1-2
CASSLMDRAHGYTF
TGTGCCAGCAGCTTAATGGACAGGGCCCATGGCTACACCTTC
>TRBV19|few|.|TRBJ1-1
CASSIATVTTEAFF
TGTGCCAGTAGTATAGCGACAGTGACCACTGAAGCTTTCTTT
>TRBV10-3|.|.|TRBJ1-1
CAIRREAAMNTEAFF
TGTGCCATCCGTAGGGAGGCAGCGATGAACACTGAAGCTTTCTTT
>TRBV5-1|.|TRBD1|TRBJ1-2
CASGQGGPGYTF
TGCGCCAGCGGACAGGGAGGTCCTGGCTACACCTTC
>TRBV18|.|.|TRBJ1-1
CASSPPGVNPQGEAFF
TGTGCCAGCTCACCACCAGGTGTAAACCCGCAGGGGGAAGCTTTCTTT
>TRBV6-1|few|TRBD1|TRBJ2-1
CASSEGGGTGGVNEQFF
TGTGCCAGCAGCGAAGGAGGGGGGACAGGGGGGGTAAATGAGCAGTTCTTC
>TRBV7-4|.|.|TRBJ2-1
CASSLRGARLNEQFF
TGTGCCAGCAGCTTGCGCGGGGCGAGACTCAATGAGCAGTTCTTC
>TRBV9|.|.|TRBJ2-3
CASSVEGGGITDTQYF
TGTGCCAGCAGCGTAGAAGGTGGAGGGATCACAGATACGCAGTATTTT
>TRBV7-9|few|.|TRBJ1-1
CASSLPENTEAFF
TGTGCCAGCAGCTTACCAGAGAACACTGAAGCTTTCTTT
>TRBV28|.|.|TRBJ1-6
CASSSPVRSYNSPLHF
TGTGCCAGCAGTTCACCGGTGAGGTCCTATAATTCACCCCTCCACTTT
>TRBV28|.|.|TRBJ2-2
CASSSPISTGELFF
TGTGCCAGCAGTTCTCCCATCAGCACCGGGGAGCTGTTTTTT
>TRBV6-1|few|.|TRBJ1-6
CASSEWAPPDSPLHF
TGTGCCAGCAGTGAATGGGCCCCGCCCGATTCACCCCTCCACTTT
>TRBV28|.|.|TRBJ1-4
CASSSPGGGEKLFF
TGTGCCAGCTCGTCACCGGGGGGCGGGGAAAAACTGTTTTTT
>TRBV6-6|.|TRBD1|TRBJ1-1
CASSQGQGRENTEAFF
TGTGCCAGCAGTCAGGGACAGGGGAGGGAGAACACTGAAGCTTTCTTT